This entry concerns a single T cell receptor beta chain. Antigen unknown. Looked up from germline, CDR1 is SGHRS and CDR2 is YFSETQ. The CDR3 covers 15 residues. V lost 4 bases, J lost 2 bases, and 16 bases lay in between. This sample is part of a study of T cells after yellow fever vaccination. The wider study: Preparation used SMART-Seq v4 Ultra Low Input for the low-cell-number fractions.

In making TCR cDNA, 5'RACE template switching added a universal primer site and UMIs to it. MiXCR was run by TCRdb on the 5' RACE reads, yielding one entry per CDR3 protein. The data show 250,000 or so distinct CDR3 sequences, around 6.7% seen once. Study-level results: Peaking on day 5 versus 15, the secondary response was faster but weaker.

This specimen was CD4+ T cells sorted from PBMCs, taken on the day of the yellow fever booster vaccination. The source of this sequence is a man aged 30 to 45 who received the YFV17D yellow fever vaccine. The chain recombines TRBV5-1 with TRBJ2-7; D may be TRBD1 (6 bases). CDR3 bases: TGCGCCAGCAGCCCAGGAACACAGGGAACCTACGAGCAGTACTTC. Amino acid sequence: CASSPGTQGTYEQYF.